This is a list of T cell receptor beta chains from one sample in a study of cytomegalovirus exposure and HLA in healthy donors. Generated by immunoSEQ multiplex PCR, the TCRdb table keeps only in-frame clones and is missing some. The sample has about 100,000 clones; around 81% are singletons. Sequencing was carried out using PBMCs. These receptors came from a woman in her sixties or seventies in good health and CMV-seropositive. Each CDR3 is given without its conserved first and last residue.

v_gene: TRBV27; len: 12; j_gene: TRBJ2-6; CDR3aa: ASTSNSGANVLT
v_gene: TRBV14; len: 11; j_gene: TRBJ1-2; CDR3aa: ASSQDRVYGYT
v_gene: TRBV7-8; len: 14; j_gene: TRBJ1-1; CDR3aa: ASSLDPTGEGTEAF
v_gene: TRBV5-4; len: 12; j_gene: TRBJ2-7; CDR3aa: ASSSSGRADEQY
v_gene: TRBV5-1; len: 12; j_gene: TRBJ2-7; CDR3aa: ASSLTSGGPSQY
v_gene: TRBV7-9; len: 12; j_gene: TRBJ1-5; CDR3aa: ASSPGTGSQPQH
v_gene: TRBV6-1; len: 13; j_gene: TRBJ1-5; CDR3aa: ASSGDRAGNQPQH
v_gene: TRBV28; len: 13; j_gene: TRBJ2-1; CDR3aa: ASNPGGASYNEQF
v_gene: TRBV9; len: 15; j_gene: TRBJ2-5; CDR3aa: ASSAGTSGRADETQY
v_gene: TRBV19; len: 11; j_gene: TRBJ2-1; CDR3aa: ASMGLAGNEQF
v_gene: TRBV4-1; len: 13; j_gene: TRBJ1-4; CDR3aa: ASSLLSGVGEKLF
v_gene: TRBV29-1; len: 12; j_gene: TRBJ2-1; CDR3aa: SVGKSGSYNEQF
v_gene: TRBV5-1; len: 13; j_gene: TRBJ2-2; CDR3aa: ASSPDRGSTGELF
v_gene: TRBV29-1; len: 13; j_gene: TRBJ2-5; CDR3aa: SVDPGTSIGVTQY
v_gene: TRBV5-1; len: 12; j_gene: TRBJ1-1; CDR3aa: ASSIDRVDTEAF
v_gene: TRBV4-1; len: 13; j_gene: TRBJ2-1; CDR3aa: ASSQDLGQFSEQF
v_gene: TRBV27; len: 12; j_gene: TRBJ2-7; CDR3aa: ASTPTGGLYEQY